The 19 T cell receptor beta chains reported below all come from one sample, sequenced in a study of blood T cell repertoires in COVID-19. Clones were read by immunoSEQ multiplex PCR, and TCRdb kept only the in-frame ones, dropping some. The profile shows fewer than 300,000 clones, 85% to 90% of them singletons. Source material: peripheral blood. All receptors come from a young woman with COVID-19, enrolled during active disease.

This rearrangement joins TRBV7-6 to TRBJ1-2, with 8 bases lining up with TRBD1. Germline V gene lookup returns CDR1 SGHVS and CDR2 FNYEAQ. The CDR3 is 13 residues long. After removal of 3 bases from V and 7 bases from J, the junction contained 4 bases not matched to a gene. The CDR3 loop is CASSLTGAGGYTF. CDR3 bases: TGTGCCAGCAGCTTGACAGGGGCTGGTGGCTACACCTTC.

This clone was counted at least ten times. V and J are TRBV7-9 and TRBJ1-5; D is perhaps TRBD1 (6 bases). This CDR3 is 12 amino acids long. Germline CDR1 SEHNR, CDR2 FQNEAQ (reference sequence). The V gene lost 5 bases and the J gene lost 7 bases, with 9 bases spanning the gap. CDR3 residues: CASSVQGQPQHF. The CDR3 coding sequence is TGTGCCAGCAGCGTACAGGGACAGCCCCAGCATTTT. Full variable domain (remainder filled in from reference TRBV7-9 and TRBJ1-5): DTGVSQNPRHKITKRGQNVTFRCDPISEHNRLYWYRQTLGQGPEFLTYFQNEAQLEKSRLLSDRFSAERPKGSFSTLEIQRTEQGDSAMYLCASSVQGQPQHFGDGTRLSIL.

The DNA for the CDR3 is TGTGCCAGCAGTGGGCAACTAGCGGGGGAAGTTACAGATACGCAGTATTTT. Its protein is CASSGQLAGEVTDTQYF. This rearrangement joins TRBV2 to TRBJ2-3, with 11 bases identical to TRBD2. After removal of 4 bases from V and 3 bases from J, the junction contained 9 bases not matched to a gene. The CDR3 loop spans 17 amino acids. Per the germline V gene, CDR1 is SNHLY and CDR2 is FYNNEI. Using reference TRBV2 and TRBJ2-3 for the parts outside the CDR3, the full variable domain is EPEVTQTPSHQVTQMGQEVILRCVPISNHLYFYWYRQILGQKVEFLVSFYNNEISEKSEIFDDQFSVERPDGSNFTLKIRSTKLEDSAMYFCASSGQLAGEVTDTQYFGPGTRLTVL.

The chain recombines TRBV19 with TRBJ2-4, with 7 nucleotides matching TRBD1. Trimming cost V 2 bases and J 6 bases; bases outside gene matches: 4. The CDR3 length is 14 residues. In germline, CDR1 is LNHDA, CDR2 SQIVND (reference sequence). CDR3 bases: TGTGCCAGTAGTATACAGGGGGTAGGAAACATTCAGTACTTC. Its translation is CASSIQGVGNIQYF.

This chain joins TRBV10-3 and TRBJ1-1, with D tentatively TRBD1 (6 bases). Germline V CDR1 and CDR2: ENHRY, SYGVKD. This CDR3 region has 14 residues. V lost 2 bases and J lost 6, with 13 bases in between. The CDR3 nucleotides are TGTGCCATCAGTGAGGTTAACAGGGCCCCTGAAGCTTTCTTT. This sequence encodes CAISEVNRAPEAFF.

The rearrangement uses TRBV6-1 and TRBJ1-5; 7 positions agree with TRBD1. CDR3 length equals 18 residues. The V and J ends lost 0 bases and 0 bases, in that order; junction bases with no gene match: 8. Germline CDR1 reads MNHNS; CDR2 reads SASEGT. CDR3 nucleotide sequence: TGTGCCAGCAGTGAAGCATGGACAGGCTTTTCTAGCAATCAGCCCCAGCATTTT. Protein sequence: CASSEAWTGFSSNQPQHF.

This rearrangement joins TRBV5-1 to TRBJ2-1; 8 nucleotides agree with TRBD1. The V gene's germline CDR1 is SGHRS and CDR2 YFSETQ. This CDR3 has 14 residues. V dropped 0 bases and J dropped 8; count of bases not matched to a gene: 4. The CDR3 coding sequence is TGCGCCAGCAGCTTGGCAGGGGGCGTCGATGAGCAGTTCTTC. This gives the protein CASSLAGGVDEQFF.

The chain links TRBV4-2 to TRBJ2-5, with a weak D call TRBD1 (6 bases). The CDR3 is made up of 16 amino acids. Between the trimmed V and J ends, which lost 0 bases and 1 base, there was a span of 12 bases. Germline V lookup: CDR1 LGHNA, CDR2 YNFKEQ. CDR3 protein: CASSQEAGVFQETQYF. CDR3 DNA sequence: TGTGCCAGCAGCCAAGAAGCAGGGGTCTTCCAAGAGACCCAGTACTTC.

V gene TRBV12-5 combines with J gene TRBJ2-3; a weak D match, TRBD1 (5 bases). CDR3 length: 16 residues. Trimming removed 2 bases from V and 1 base from J, with 13 bases in between. Per the germline V gene, CDR1 is LGHNT and CDR2 is FRNRAP. The CDR3 DNA sequence: TGTGCTAGTGGTTTGCCAAGGGGTTTAGGCACAGATACGCAGTATTTT. This translates into CASGLPRGLGTDTQYF. The whole variable domain, remainder taken from reference TRBV12-5 and TRBJ2-3, is DARVTQTPRHKVTEMGQEVTMRCQPILGHNTVFWYRQTMMQGLELLAYFRNRAPLDDSGMPKDRFSAEMPDATLATLKIQPSEPRDSAVYFCASGLPRGLGTDTQYFGPGTRLTVL.

The chain recombines TRBV27 with TRBJ2-3; 12 bases agree with TRBD2. Germline CDR1 MNHEY, CDR2 SMNVEV (reference sequence). V lost 4 bases to trimming and J lost 5 bases; unmatched junction nucleotides: 4. There are 15 residues in the CDR3. CDR3 amino acids: CASSSSGGAGDTQYF. For the CDR3, the DNA is TGTGCCAGCAGTTCTAGCGGGGGGGCGGGAGATACGCAGTATTTT.

The CDR3 reads CASSDSRDNEQFF. For the CDR3, the DNA is TGCGCCAGCAGTGATTCGCGGGACAATGAGCAGTTCTTC. The chain couples TRBV10-1 to TRBJ2-1, with D tentatively TRBD2 (5 bases). This CDR3 is 13 amino acids long. V lost 3 bases, J lost 5 bases, and 8 bases lay in between. The germline CDR1 and CDR2 sequences are WNHNN and SYGVQD (reference sequence).

J is TRBJ2-2 and V is TRBV7-9; possibly TRBD2 for D (6 bases). V was clipped by 2 bases and J by 7 bases, with 17 bases between them. Germline CDR1 SEHNR, CDR2 FQNEAQ (reference sequence). The CDR3 contains 16 residues. The CDR3 protein is CASSLSSGVVGGELFF. In nucleotides, the CDR3 is TGTGCCAGCAGCTTATCGTCGGGGGTAGTTGGCGGGGAGCTGTTTTTT.

This chain uses TRBV27 with TRBJ2-1, with D perhaps matching TRBD1 (6 bases). Germline V gives CDR1 MNHEY, CDR2 SMNVEV (reference sequence). CDR3 length: 16 amino acids. Deletions cut 5 bases from V and 4 bases from J, with 18 bases between. The CDR3 DNA follows: TGTGCCAGCAGTCTTCCGCCCGGGACACCATACAATGAGCAGTTCTTC. This sequence encodes CASSLPPGTPYNEQFF.

The chain combines TRBV11-1 with TRBJ2-6; the D gene is possibly TRBD2 (5 bases). CDR3 size: 15 residues. CDR1 and CDR2 from the germline V gene are SGHAT and FQDESV (reference sequence). The V gene lost 5 bases and the J gene lost 2 bases, with 10 bases spanning the gap. The CDR3 sequence is CASSAGDAGANVLTF. CDR3 coding DNA: TGTGCCAGCAGCGCCGGGGATGCTGGGGCCAACGTCCTGACTTTC.

The chain couples TRBV4-1 to TRBJ2-1, with D tentatively TRBD2 (5 bases). The V end lost 2 bases, the J end lost 8 bases, and 22 bases lay between the germline ends. Germline CDR1 MGHRA, CDR2 YSYEKL. The CDR3 sequence is 17 residues long. CDR3 DNA sequence: TGCGCCAGCAGCCAACCACCACTCGAACTAGATGGTGATGAGCAGTTCTTC. As protein: CASSQPPLELDGDEQFF.

This sequence joins TRBV19 and TRBJ1-3, with D possibly being TRBD1 (5 bases). Per the germline V gene, CDR1 is LNHDA and CDR2 is SQIVND (reference sequence). The CDR3 consists of 12 residues. V was clipped by 6 bases and J by 5 bases, with 8 bases between them. CDR3 DNA sequence: TGTGCCAGTAGCCTGGACAGAAACACCATATATTTT. It is translated as CASSLDRNTIYF.

CDR3 coding DNA: TGTGCCAGCAGGAGGCACGGCAGAGACGGGGAGCTGTTTTTT. Amino acids: CASRRHGRDGELFF. The V call is TRBV27, the J call TRBJ2-2, with D uncertain. The germline V gene has CDR1 MNHEY and CDR2 SMNVEV (reference sequence). The V and J ends lost 6 bases and 7 bases respectively, with 15 bases between them. CDR3 length: 14 residues.

This chain uses TRBV6-4 with TRBJ1-2, with 7 bases matching TRBD1. The CDR3 is made up of 12 amino acids. The V segment lost 3 bases and the J segment 10 bases; nucleotides outside the gene matches: 5. Germline loops: CDR1 MRHNA, CDR2 SNTAGT. The DNA of the CDR3 is TGTGCCAGCAGTGATTGGGACAGACACTACACCTTC. It encodes CASSDWDRHYTF.

Concerning this clone itself: Other DNA sequences in the same sample also yield this CDR3. The chain employs TRBV9 and TRBJ2-7; D unclear. The CDR3 length is 13 residues. Deletions cut 0 bases from V and 3 bases from J, with 7 bases between. The germline V gene encodes CDR1 SGDLS and CDR2 YYNGEE. The CDR3 loop reads CASSVGAGYEQYF. The DNA for the CDR3 is TGTGCCAGCAGCGTAGGGGCCGGCTACGAGCAGTACTTC.